These T cell receptor beta chains were read from a single sample in a study of vaccination and CD4 T cells after COVID-19. Each CDR3 protein is one row after TCRdb ran MiXCR on the PCR reads. The data contain tens of thousands of distinct CDR3 sequences, approximately 51% of them singletons. The sequencing used CD4+ T cells from blood, collected before SARS-CoV-2 vaccination. The receptor source for this set is a human donor who had recovered from COVID-19. Each CDR3 is given with its conserved first and last residue. The order of the fields is J gene, clone size, D gene, V gene, CDR3 protein, CDR3 DNA. D genes are given only for firm matches. The listing skips clone size in some rows; elsewhere it reads once, few, many or a size class.

>TRBJ1-6|NA|NA|TRBV12-3/TRBV12-4
CASSPPGADSPLHF
TGTGCCAGCAGTCCTCCAGGGGCAGATTCACCCCTCCACTTT
>TRBJ2-1|NA|NA|TRBV6-1
CASASPSLLGNEQFF
TGTGCCAGCGCTAGCCCCTCCTTATTAGGCAATGAGCAGTTCTTC
>TRBJ2-1|NA|TRBD2|TRBV6-1
CASSPFPTSGRGEQFF
TGTGCCAGCAGTCCATTCCCGACTAGCGGGAGAGGTGAGCAGTTCTTC
>TRBJ2-1|few|TRBD2|TRBV7-2
CASSQGLAFDEQFF
TGTGCCAGCAGCCAAGGACTAGCTTTTGATGAGCAGTTCTTC
>TRBJ1-1|NA|NA|TRBV19
CASRPSMNTEAFF
TGTGCCAGCCGCCCGTCGATGAACACTGAAGCTTTCTTT
>TRBJ2-2|NA|NA|TRBV28
CASSFPSAGNTGELFF
TGTGCCAGCAGTTTCCCGTCGGCGGGGAACACCGGGGAGCTGTTTTTT
>TRBJ2-3|NA|TRBD2|TRBV7-2
CASSLLGLAISDTQYF
TGTGCCAGCAGCTTATTGGGACTAGCGATCTCAGATACGCAGTATTTT
>TRBJ2-7|once|TRBD2|TRBV28
CASSETRGTSGIVEQYF
TGTGCCAGCAGTGAGACCCGGGGGACTAGCGGGATAGTGGAGCAGTACTTC
>TRBJ2-3|NA|TRBD2|TRBV6-2/TRBV6-3
CASSYTAGGVTDTQYF
TGTGCCAGCAGTTACACTGCGGGGGGGGTCACAGATACGCAGTATTTT
>TRBJ1-6|NA|TRBD1|TRBV5-1
CASSGGTGFPNNSPLHF
TGCGCCAGCAGCGGCGGGACAGGGTTTCCAAATAATTCACCCCTCCACTTT
>TRBJ2-6|few|NA|TRBV7-6
CASSPHRDNSGANVLTF
TGTGCCAGCAGCCCTCATCGGGACAACTCTGGGGCCAACGTCCTGACTTTC
>TRBJ1-4|NA|NA|TRBV27
CASSLTGSWSEKLFF
TGTGCCAGCAGTTTAACAGGGTCCTGGAGCGAAAAACTGTTTTTT
>TRBJ2-7|few|NA|TRBV7-2
CASSLTAGMFYEQYF
TGTGCCAGCAGCTTAACGGCGGGAATGTTTTACGAGCAGTACTTC
>TRBJ2-2|NA|NA|TRBV2
CASRAQDTGELFF
TGTGCCAGCAGAGCCCAGGACACCGGGGAGCTGTTTTTT
>TRBJ2-7|NA|TRBD2|TRBV4-1
CASSRPGTIAEQYF
TGCGCCAGCAGCCGACCCGGGACTATCGCCGAGCAGTACTTC
>TRBJ2-7|NA|TRBD2|TRBV5-4
CASSWVAGAFEQYF
TGTGCCAGCAGCTGGGTAGCGGGAGCATTCGAGCAGTACTTC
>TRBJ2-1|NA|NA|TRBV20-1
CSAARGVANDYNEQFF
TGCAGTGCTGCCCGCGGGGTCGCGAACGACTACAATGAGCAGTTCTTC
>TRBJ2-7|NA|TRBD2|TRBV20-1
CSAGTGTSGRGLLLDEQYF
TGCAGTGCTGGGACCGGGACTAGCGGGAGGGGACTACTACTAGACGAGCAGTACTTC
>TRBJ2-5|NA|TRBD1|TRBV2
CASSGQGGETQYF
TGTGCCAGCAGCGGACAGGGTGGAGAGACCCAGTACTTC
>TRBJ2-3|NA|TRBD2|TRBV11-1
CASSLATSGIRDTQYF
TGTGCCAGCAGCTTAGCGACTAGCGGAATCAGAGATACGCAGTATTTT
>TRBJ1-1|once|NA|TRBV29-1
CSVGFSGTEAFF
TGCAGCGTTGGTTTCTCGGGCACTGAAGCTTTCTTT
>TRBJ2-1|NA|NA|TRBV6-2/TRBV6-3
CASTTTRYSYNEQFF
TGTGCCAGCACTACCACTCGGTACTCCTACAATGAGCAGTTCTTC
>TRBJ2-3|few|NA|TRBV27
CASSTVANTDTQYF
TGTGCCAGTAGTACAGTCGCGAACACAGATACGCAGTATTTT
>TRBJ2-5|NA|TRBD1|TRBV20-1
CSARDRSQGAGETQYF
TGCAGTGCTAGAGACAGGTCCCAGGGGGCGGGGGAGACCCAGTACTTC
>TRBJ1-2|few|NA|TRBV20-1
CSAPDSLTNYGYTF
TGCAGTGCCCCGGACAGCTTGACTAACTATGGCTACACCTTC
>TRBJ1-6|few|NA|TRBV2
CATSPRAPGSYNSPLHF
TGTGCCACCTCCCCCAGGGCCCCGGGCTCCTATAATTCACCCCTCCACTTT
>TRBJ2-3|NA|NA|TRBV18
CASSPDLASTDTQYF
TGTGCCAGCTCACCTGACTTAGCGAGCACAGATACGCAGTATTTT
>TRBJ1-2|few|NA|TRBV6-5
CASSYSAGHYGYTF
TGTGCCAGCAGTTACTCGGCGGGGCACTATGGCTACACCTTC
>TRBJ2-7|NA|NA|TRBV5-1
CASTRWGTDTGEQYF
TGCGCCAGCACCCGTTGGGGAACGGACACCGGCGAGCAGTACTTC
>TRBJ2-3|NA|NA|TRBV7-2
CASSLFAGMADTQYF
TGTGCCAGCAGCTTATTTGCCGGGATGGCAGATACGCAGTATTTT
>TRBJ1-1|NA|NA|TRBV20-1
CSAKGNTEAFF
TGCAGTGCTAAAGGGAACACTGAAGCTTTCTTT
>TRBJ2-7|few|TRBD2|TRBV7-2
CASSLRLSVRLADYEQYF
TGTGCCAGCAGCTTAAGGCTTTCTGTCCGACTAGCGGACTACGAGCAGTACTTC
>TRBJ2-5|NA|TRBD1|TRBV20-1
CSARENRGLETQYF
TGCAGTGCTAGAGAAAACAGGGGGCTCGAGACCCAGTACTTC